This T cell receptor beta chain was identified during a study of blood T cell repertoires in COVID-19 (TCRdb year 2020). For the wider study: Samples from collaborators originated in the United States, Italy and Spain and spanned both the acute and convalescent phases of COVID-19. The material from the prospective study consisted of cDNA or gDNA derived from T cells, B-cell-depleted T cells, or PBMCs. The dataset comprised deeply sampled blood TCRbeta repertoires from subjects exposed to, actively infected with, or recovered from COVID-19. A freely available public database, intended as a resource for researchers studying the immune response to SARS-CoV-2, is where the repertoires were released. Samples were obtained from the ongoing ImmuneRACE study (first 160 participants) and from some 1,200 subjects provided by 6 global collaborators. A de-identified subject ID, COVID-19 status, age in years and sex were almost always included in the sample metadata. Where available, HLA class I and class II types were obtained from metadata supplied by the sample provider rather than from assay-based typing. The paper as a whole reports these results and caveats: The amount of clinical and demographic metadata varied by source and participant and was provided uncurated.

The CDR3 holds 16 amino acids from the cysteine to the phenylalanine. Only the CDR3 DNA stays, 48 bases, in frame from base 1. The trim is 1 base for V and 1 base for J, with a gap of 13 bases between the germline ends. CDR1 and CDR2 were assigned from the germline V gene (reference sequence) as LNHDA and SQIVND. Each collaborating institution followed its own protocols to collect whole blood in K2EDTA tubes. For TCRbeta analysis, collaborators shipped samples in one of three forms: frozen whole blood, isolated PBMCs, or DNA extracted from either of those sample types. A note on this clone: No antigen is known for it. No base-level quality is on record; no much larger clone is a single base apart.

TCRbeta CDR3 regions were amplified from genomic DNA using the immunoSEQ Assay, a bias-controlled multiplex PCR. The authors' pipeline ran thus. The number of nucleated cells in each sample was estimated by amplification of reference gene primers within the assay. Sequence reads were collapsed and filtered to measure the absolute abundance of every unique TCRbeta CDR3 rearrangement. For each sample, productive Simpson clonality was calculated as the square root of Simpson's diversity index across productive rearrangements. Imported from immuneACCESS, the table was reduced by TCRdb to in-frame sequences with V and J called. These copies leave out some clones; in studies compared against another copy, an unresolved V gene accounts for under half, and the cause of the remainder is not known. The V and J calls and clone size come from that table; D and trimming were worked out from the DNA. The sample table contains 100,000 to 150,000 clones; only one count was recorded for 80% to 90% of them. The top ten clonotypes cover about 29% of the sample.

The sequence derives from a man aged 70 or older with active or convalescent COVID-19. The chain uses TRBV19 and TRBJ1-2, and perhaps TRBD1 as D gene, on 6 matching bases. Sequencing input: peripheral blood. The CDR3 in this case is CASSIGGGRLNYGYTF. The sequenced DNA is TGTGCCAGTAGTATAGGAGGGGGTCGACTTAACTATGGCTACACCTTC. The reference TRBV19 and TRBJ1-2 proteins fill in what lies around the CDR3, so the full variable domain reads DGGITQSPKYLFRKEGQNVTLSCEQNLNHDAMYWYRQDPGQGLRLIYYSQIVNDFQKGDIAEGYSVSREKKESFPLTVTSAQKNPTAFYLCASSIGGGRLNYGYTFGSGTRLTVV.